The clone carrying this TCR beta chain has a handful of counts. Germline assignment: CDR1 SEHNR and CDR2 FQNEAQ (reference sequence). V lost 4 bases to trimming and J lost 8 bases; unmatched junction nucleotides: 18. The CDR3 covers 17 residues. Assay: immunoSEQ multiplex PCR; the TCRdb copy retains only in-frame clones and omits some. The repertoire holds more than 200,000 clones, with over 80% as singletons. The sample is drawn from a study of blood T cell repertoires in COVID-19. The chain has TRBV7-9 and TRBJ2-5; 8 bases align to TRBD1. The origin of this receptor is a middle-aged man with acute or convalescent COVID-19. The material sequenced was peripheral blood. The CDR3 bases are TGTGCCAGCAGCTCCACCTCGGGGGACAGGCATATCGGAACCCAGTACTTC. This gives the protein CASSSTSGDRHIGTQYF.